The table lists the clone carrying this T cell receptor beta chain with a few counts. Its antigen is unidentified. MiXCR, applied by TCRdb to the 5' RACE reads, yields one record per CDR3 protein. The sample includes under 900,000 distinct CDR3 sequences, 15% to 20% of them seen just once. V dropped 5 bases and J dropped 0 bases, with 11 bases sitting between them. The CDR3 spans 15 residues. Germline lookup yields CDR1 MNHNS and CDR2 SASEGT. These data are taken from a study of identical twins. Whole-study results and caveats: Analyses of zero insertions could, in part, be confounded by invariant MAIT and iNKT cells. Twins' excess sharing was less marked for out-of-frame beta sequences. Out-of-frame alpha sequences common to twins were enriched for low generation probability.

The same sample was also studied in work on T cells expressing NK-cell markers.

The material sequenced was PBMCs. The TCR sequence derives from a woman under 30 in good health. The rearrangement joins TRBV6-1 to TRBJ2-4; no clear D gene. In nucleotides, the CDR3 is TGTGCCAGCAGTCTCGGCACCCTAGCCAAAAACATTCAGTACTTC. It encodes CASSLGTLAKNIQYF.